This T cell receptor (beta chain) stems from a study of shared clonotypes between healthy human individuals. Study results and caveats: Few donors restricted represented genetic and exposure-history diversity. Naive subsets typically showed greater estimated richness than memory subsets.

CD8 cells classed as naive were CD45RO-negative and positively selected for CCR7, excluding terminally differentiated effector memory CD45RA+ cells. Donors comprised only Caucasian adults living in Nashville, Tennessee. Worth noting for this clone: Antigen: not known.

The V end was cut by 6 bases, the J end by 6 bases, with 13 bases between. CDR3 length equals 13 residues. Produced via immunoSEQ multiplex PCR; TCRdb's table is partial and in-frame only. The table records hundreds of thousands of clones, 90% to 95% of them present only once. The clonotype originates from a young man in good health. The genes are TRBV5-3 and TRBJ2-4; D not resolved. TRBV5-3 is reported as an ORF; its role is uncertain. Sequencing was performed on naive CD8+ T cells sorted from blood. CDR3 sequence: CARIGSSANIQYF. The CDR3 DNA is TGTGCCAGAATCGGGTCCAGCGCAAACATTCAGTACTTC.